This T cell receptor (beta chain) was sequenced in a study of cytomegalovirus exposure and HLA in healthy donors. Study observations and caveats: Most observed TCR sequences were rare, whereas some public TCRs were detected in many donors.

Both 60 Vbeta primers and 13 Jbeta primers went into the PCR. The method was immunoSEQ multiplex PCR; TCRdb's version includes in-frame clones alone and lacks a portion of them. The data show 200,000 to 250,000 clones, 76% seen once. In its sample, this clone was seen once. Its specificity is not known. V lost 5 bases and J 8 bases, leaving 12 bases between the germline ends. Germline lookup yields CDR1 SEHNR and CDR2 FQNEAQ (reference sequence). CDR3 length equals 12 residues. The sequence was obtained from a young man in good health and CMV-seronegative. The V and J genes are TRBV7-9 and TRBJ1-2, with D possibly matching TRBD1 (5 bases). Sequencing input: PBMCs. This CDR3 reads CASSQGRGGYTF. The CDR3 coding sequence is TGTGCCAGCAGCCAGGGCCGCGGAGGCTACACCTTC.